The next 24 T cell receptor beta chains were all read from a single sample in a study of T cell responses to AZD1222 COVID-19 vaccine. Sequencing used immunoSEQ multiplex PCR; TCRdb keeps in-frame clones, though not all of them. The sample records approximately 93,000 clones, roughly 90% being singletons. This sample comprised peripheral blood, obtained 28 days after the second AZD1222 dose. Receptors were obtained from an adult who received the AZD1222 COVID-19 vaccine.

The CDR3 here is CASSRYNTDTQYF. DNA for the CDR3: TGTGCCAGCAGCCGATATAACACAGATACGCAGTATTTT. The chain carries TRBV3-1 (or the pseudogene TRBV3-2) and TRBJ2-3; no clear D gene. Germline V gene sequence: CDR1 LGHDT, CDR2 YNNKEL (reference sequence). The V end lost 4 bases, the J end lost 2 bases, and 7 bases lay between the germline ends. CDR3 length: 13 amino acids.

The chain employs TRBV6-5 and TRBJ2-7, with a tentative D call TRBD2 (5 bases). The germline CDR1 and CDR2 sequences are MNHEY and SVGAGI. This CDR3 contains 13 residues. V lost 6 bases and J lost 3, with 12 bases in between. As DNA, the CDR3 is TGTGCCAGCAGCTCCGGGGTCGGCTACGAGCAGTACTTC. Translating it yields CASSSGVGYEQYF.

J is TRBJ2-5 and V is TRBV3-1 (or the pseudogene TRBV3-2); the D is unclear. Germline V gene data show CDR1 as LGHDT and CDR2 as YNNKEL (reference sequence). This CDR3 spans 11 amino acids. The ends were cut back, 0 bases at V and 6 bases at J, with 2 bases in the middle. CDR3 sequence: CASSQEQTQYF. As DNA, the CDR3 is TGTGCCAGCAGCCAAGAACAGACCCAGTACTTC.

This rearrangement joins TRBV19 to TRBJ2-6, with 7 positions matching TRBD1. The length of the CDR3 is 15 residues. Germline V gene sequence: CDR1 LNHDA, CDR2 SQIVND (reference sequence). V shed 3 bases, J shed 6 bases, and the junction held 5 bases outside the gene matches. CDR3 in amino acids: CASSMRQGLANVLTF. DNA of the CDR3: TGTGCCAGTAGTATGCGACAGGGCTTGGCCAACGTCCTGACTTTC.

This rearrangement joins TRBV18 to TRBJ1-4; maybe TRBD1 (6 bases). The length of the CDR3 is 14 residues. V was trimmed by 4 bases and J by 5 bases, leaving 11 bases between them. Germline assignment: CDR1 KGHSH and CDR2 LQKENI. The chain's CDR3 is CASSRTGTNEKLFF. CDR3 DNA sequence: TGTGCCAGCTCACGTACAGGGACCAATGAAAAACTGTTTTTT.

The chain is built from TRBV5-6 and TRBJ2-7; D gene unclear. Between the trimmed V and J ends, which lost 4 bases and 0 bases, there was a span of 8 bases. The CDR3 contains 13 residues. CDR1 SGHDT and CDR2 YYEEEE come from the germline V gene. CDR3 sequence: CASSRPDSYEQYF. The DNA of the CDR3 is TGTGCCAGCAGCCGGCCAGACTCCTACGAGCAGTACTTC.

The chain employs TRBV6-5 and TRBJ1-1; D remains ambiguous. V was trimmed by 0 bases and J by 10 bases, leaving 15 bases between them. The V gene's germline CDR1 is MNHEY and CDR2 SVGAGI. The CDR3 spans 14 residues. CDR3 sequence: CASSYSGKPTGAFF. In DNA, the CDR3 is TGTGCCAGCAGTTACTCTGGAAAACCTACGGGAGCTTTCTTT.

CDR3 nucleotide sequence: TGTGCCAGCAGCTTAGTGACAAGCCCTCCGCGGGGAAACACCATATATTTT. It specifies CASSLVTSPPRGNTIYF. The J gene is TRBJ1-3, the V gene TRBV11-3; D gene ambiguous. Per germline, CDR1 SGHNT and CDR2 YENEEA. The CDR3 totals 17 residues. Trimming pared 1 base from V and 4 bases from J, leaving 17 bases between.

This clone is a singleton in its sample. V usage is TRBV6-1 and J usage is TRBJ1-1; D might be TRBD1 (5 bases). Germline loops: CDR1 MNHNS, CDR2 SASEGT. Trimming pared 1 base from V and 3 bases from J, leaving 12 bases between. The CDR3 has 15 residues. The CDR3 region is CASSEVRGWDTEAFF. CDR3 coding DNA: TGTGCCAGCAGTGAAGTCCGGGGCTGGGACACTGAAGCTTTCTTT.

This chain connects TRBV19 to TRBJ2-2; 7 positions agree with TRBD1. V was clipped by 4 bases and J by 4 bases; unmatched bases: 9. The CDR3 is made up of 16 amino acids. The germline gives CDR1 LNHDA, CDR2 SQIVND (reference sequence). CDR3 residues: CASSTRRQGVTGELFF. The CDR3 nucleotides read TGTGCCAGTAGTACGCGAAGGCAGGGGGTCACCGGGGAGCTGTTTTTT.

The CDR3 DNA sequence: TGTGCCAGCAGCGTAGGTTGGACAGGGGCCTACAATGAGCAGTTCTTC. It translates to CASSVGWTGAYNEQFF. This chain links TRBV9 with TRBJ2-1; 9 bases align to TRBD1. Trimming removed 0 bases from V and 2 bases from J; junction bases left unmatched: 3. Looked up from germline, CDR1 is SGDLS and CDR2 is YYNGEE. The CDR3 runs to 16 residues. The full variable domain, completed using reference TRBV9 and TRBJ2-1, is DSGVTQTPKHLITATGQRVTLRCSPRSGDLSVYWYQQSLDQGLQFLIQYYNGEERAKGNILERFSAQQFPDLHSELNLSSLELGDSALYFCASSVGWTGAYNEQFFGPGTRLTVL.

This clone was observed once. This chain connects TRBV5-1 to TRBJ2-7; no clear D gene. The V end lost 0 bases, the J end lost 0 bases, and 7 bases lay between the germline ends. Germline loops: CDR1 SGHRS, CDR2 YFSETQ. The CDR3 contains 14 residues. The CDR3 DNA is TGCGCCAGCAGCTTGGCCTCTAGCTCCTACGAGCAGTACTTC. Protein: CASSLASSSYEQYF.

This clone showed up just once. V is TRBV30 and J is TRBJ2-2, with 8 bases lining up with TRBD2. The CDR3 loop spans 17 amino acids. CDR1 and CDR2 from the germline V gene are GTSNPN and SVGIG (reference sequence). The trim removed 4 bases at V and 3 bases at J, leaving 13 bases unmatched. The CDR3 nucleotides read TGTGCCTGGAAAGGAGGGGCAGCGGGGGAGCACACCGGGGAGCTGTTTTTT. Residues: CAWKGGAAGEHTGELFF. The full variable domain, with the rest looked up from reference TRBV30 and TRBJ2-2, is SQTIHQWPATLVQPVGSPLSLECTVEGTSNPNLYWYRQAAGRGLQLLFYSVGIGQISSEVPQNLSASRPQDRQFILSSKKLLLSDSGFYLCAWKGGAAGEHTGELFFGEGSRLTVL.

About this clone: The junction departs from the called germline gene at one end, perhaps through a read error. The chain links TRBV5-1 to TRBJ2-2; TRBD2 matches at 11 bases. The germline gives CDR1 SGHRS, CDR2 YFSETQ. The CDR3 extends over 16 amino acids. This chain's CDR3 is CASTLSGLAGTGELFF. The CDR3 coding sequence is TGCGCCAGCACCTTGAGTGGACTAGCGGGCACCGGGGAGCTGTTTTTT.

V usage is TRBV5-4 and J usage is TRBJ1-1, with a weak D call TRBD1 (5 bases). The CDR3 length is 15 residues. Trimming removed 4 bases at V and 1 base at J, with 14 bases between. The V gene's germline CDR1 is SGHNT and CDR2 YYREEE (reference sequence). In DNA form, the CDR3 reads TGTGCCAGCAGCGGTTCTTCGGGGGAGAACACTGAAGCTTTCTTT. Encoded protein: CASSGSSGENTEAFF.

This clone was recorded a few times. V usage is TRBV2 and J usage is TRBJ1-3; D ambiguous. V gave up 4 bases and J gave up 0 bases, with 7 bases separating them. This CDR3 spans 14 amino acids. Germline CDR1 SNHLY, CDR2 FYNNEI. CDR3 loop: CASSGGNSGNTIYF. The CDR3 nucleotides read TGTGCCAGCAGTGGAGGGAACTCTGGAAACACCATATATTTT.

V and J are TRBV5-1 and TRBJ1-3, with TRBD1 matching over 12 bases. From germline, CDR1 is SGHRS and CDR2 YFSETQ. CDR3 length: 21 amino acids. V trimming: 5 bases; J trimming: 0 bases; junction bases outside the gene matches: 18. The chain's CDR3 is CASRIPPGTGGGRSSGNTIYF. CDR3 DNA: TGCGCCAGCAGGATCCCACCCGGGACAGGGGGCGGAAGGAGCTCTGGAAACACCATATATTTT.

Points on this clone: Mismatch with germline at one junction end may stem from a read error. The chain links TRBV7-7 to TRBJ2-5; 8 bases align to TRBD1. The CDR3 spans 17 residues. Germline V gives CDR1 SSHAT, CDR2 FNYEAQ (reference sequence). The CDR3 is CASSPRIGTGIQETQYF. DNA for the CDR3: TGTGCTAGCAGCCCAAGGATCGGGACAGGAATCCAAGAGACCCAGTACTTC.

A word on this clone: Distinct nucleotide sequences in the sample also encode this CDR3. The rearrangement links TRBV27 to TRBJ2-6; D not certain. Per germline, CDR1 MNHEY and CDR2 SMNVEV (reference sequence). The CDR3 loop spans 14 amino acids. V dropped 3 bases and J dropped 1 base, with 4 bases sitting between them. The CDR3 region is CASSFGSGANVLTF. The CDR3 nucleotides read TGTGCCAGCAGTTTTGGTTCTGGGGCCAACGTCCTGACTTTC.

The chain carries TRBV19 and TRBJ1-3, with D possibly being TRBD1 (5 bases). The CDR3 totals 15 residues. With 2 bases removed from V and 5 bases from J, the gap between germline ends came to 13 bases. Germline V gene sequence: CDR1 LNHDA, CDR2 SQIVND (reference sequence). CDR3 DNA: TGTGCCAGTAGTATAAACTGGCAGGGAAGAAACACCATATATTTT. It translates to CASSINWQGRNTIYF. Full variable domain (rest looked up from reference TRBV19 and TRBJ1-3): DGGITQSPKYLFRKEGQNVTLSCEQNLNHDAMYWYRQDPGQGLRLIYYSQIVNDFQKGDIAEGYSVSREKKESFPLTVTSAQKNPTAFYLCASSINWQGRNTIYFGEGSWLTVV.

The rearrangement uses TRBV4-2 and TRBJ2-7; tentative D call: TRBD2 (5 bases). The CDR3 length is 14 residues. Trimming left V 3 bases short and J 3 bases short, with 12 bases between. CDR1 is LGHNA, CDR2 YNFKEQ, per germline. CDR3 sequence reads: CASSHERDRYEQYF. CDR3 coding DNA: TGTGCCAGCAGCCACGAGAGGGATCGCTACGAGCAGTACTTC.

The V call is TRBV19, the J call TRBJ2-7, with 11 bases lining up with TRBD1. This CDR3 has 16 residues. From germline, CDR1 is LNHDA and CDR2 SQIVND (reference sequence). With V trimmed by 4 bases and J by 3 bases, 8 bases remained unmatched. CDR3 nucleotides: TGTGCCAGTAGTAACTCGGGACAGGGGGTAGTCTACGAGCAGTACTTC. Translating gives CASSNSGQGVVYEQYF.

This clone was found once. The chain recombines TRBV9 with TRBJ2-1; 10 nucleotides align to TRBD2. Per germline, CDR1 SGDLS and CDR2 YYNGEE. Trimming cost V 5 bases and J 5 bases; bases outside gene matches: 4. There are 14 residues in the CDR3. The CDR3 spells CASSELAGNNEQFF. The CDR3 DNA is TGTGCCAGCAGTGAACTAGCGGGGAACAATGAGCAGTTCTTC.

In the case of this clone: Given the absence of the conserved phenylalanine or tryptophan at the CDR3 end, a read error is likely. The DNA is omitted, as the CDR3 cannot be located on it reliably, and the CDR3 follows TCRdb's listing. The rearrangement links TRBV9 to TRBJ1-4; TRBD1, as called in the table, went unchecked against the DNA. The CDR3 totals 10 residues, both ends included. Germline V gene data show CDR1 as SGDLS and CDR2 as YYNGEE. This CDR3 reads CASSFRQGFV.